The 3 T cell receptor beta chains below were found in one sample sequenced in a study of T cells in Graves' hyperthyroidism and ophthalmopathy. RNA transcripts served as the template for amplifying TCR beta CDR3 regions. The study used the HTBI primer set for a first-round RT-PCR of the TCR CDR3. TCRdb re-called the multiplex PCR reads through MiXCR, storing one row per CDR3 protein. The sample has hundreds of thousands of distinct CDR3 sequences, less than 15% seen once. The source material was blood. Receptor source: a young woman with Graves' hyperthyroidism.

A note on this clonotype: This could be a read error, since a much larger clone is one nucleotide away. No conserved phenylalanine or tryptophan ends this CDR3, so it is likely a read error. The chain uses TRBV29-1 and TRBJ1-2; D is unclear. Germline-derived CDR1 and CDR2 are SQVTM and ANQGSEA. V lost 4 bases and J lost 5, with 14 bases in between. This CDR3 is 13 amino acids long. CDR3 bases: TGCAGCGTTGGGACGTGGGGTCTGTATGGCTACACCCTC. The encoded protein is CSVGTWGLYGYTL.

This clonotype has a handful of counts. The chain is built from TRBV7-9 and TRBJ2-3; TRBD2 matches 8 bases. Germline CDR1 and CDR2: SEHNR and FQNEAQ (reference sequence). V shed 8 bases and J 5 bases; nucleotides not matched to a gene: 12. CDR3 length equals 15 residues. The CDR3 nucleotides are TGTGCCAGCGGGCGGGAGGCGGTGGCCGGAGATACGCAGTATTTT. It yields the protein CASGREAVAGDTQYF.

This clonotype was seen at least ten times. CDR3 region: CASSFVSRVGEQYF. In DNA, the CDR3 is TGTGCCAGCAGCTTCGTTTCAAGGGTGGGAGAGCAGTACTTC. V usage is TRBV11-2 and J usage is TRBJ2-7, with D unclear. Trimming removed 3 bases at V and 7 bases at J, with 16 bases between. The CDR3 consists of 14 residues. From germline, CDR1 is SGHAT and CDR2 FQNNGV.